This entry lists 3 T cell receptor beta chains sequenced from one sample in a study of long-term antiretroviral therapy in people with HIV. The run of the v3.0 immunoSEQ assay was at survey level. Clones were read by immunoSEQ multiplex PCR, and TCRdb kept only the in-frame ones, dropping some. The sample has about 20,000 clones; around four fifths are singletons. Sequencing used unsorted PBMCs, obtained 1.2 years after starting antiretroviral therapy. Every receptor here comes from a woman aged 35 to 49 with HIV.

This clone was detected a few times. The V and J genes are TRBV6-6 and TRBJ2-3; 10 bases map to TRBD2. Germline CDR1 is MNHNY and CDR2 is SVGAGI (reference sequence). With V trimmed by 7 bases and J by 2 bases, 6 bases remained unmatched. The CDR3 extends over 15 amino acids. The CDR3 DNA sequence: TGTGCCAGCACCGAGCGGGAGGGATACACAGATACGCAGTATTTT. This encodes CASTEREGYTDTQYF.

The rearrangement joins TRBV6-5 to TRBJ2-7; D possibly corresponds to TRBD1 (5 bases). The CDR3 is 11 amino acids. Germline V gene lookup returns CDR1 MNHEY and CDR2 SVGAGI. The V end was cut by 6 bases, the J end by 3 bases, with 6 bases between. The CDR3 DNA reads as TGTGCCAGCAGCACAGGCTACGAGCAGTACTTC. It translates to CASSTGYEQYF.

The chain is built from TRBV7-3 and TRBJ2-1, with 9 bases that match TRBD2. This CDR3 is 16 amino acids long. From germline, CDR1 is SGHTA and CDR2 FQGTGA. J lost 8 bases, V lost 3 bases, and 11 bases had no gene match. CDR3 residues: CASSLGTSTSGYEQFF. In nucleotides, the CDR3 is TGTGCCAGCAGCTTGGGCACTTCGACTAGCGGCTATGAGCAGTTCTTC.